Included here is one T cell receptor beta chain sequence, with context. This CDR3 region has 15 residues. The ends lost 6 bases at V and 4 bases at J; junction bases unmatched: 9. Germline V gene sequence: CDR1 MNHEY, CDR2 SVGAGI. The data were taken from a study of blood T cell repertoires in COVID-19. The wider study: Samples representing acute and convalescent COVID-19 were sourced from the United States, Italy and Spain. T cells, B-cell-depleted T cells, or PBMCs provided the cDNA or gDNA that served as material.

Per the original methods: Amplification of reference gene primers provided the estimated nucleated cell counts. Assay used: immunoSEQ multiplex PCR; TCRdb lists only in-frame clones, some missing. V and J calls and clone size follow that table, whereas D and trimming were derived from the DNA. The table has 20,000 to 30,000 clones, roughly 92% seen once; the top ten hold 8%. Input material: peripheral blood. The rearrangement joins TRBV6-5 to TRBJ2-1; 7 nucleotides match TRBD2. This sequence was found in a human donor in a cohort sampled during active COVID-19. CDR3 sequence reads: CASRRSGGRYNEQFF. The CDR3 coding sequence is TGTGCCAGCAGGCGCTCGGGAGGACGATACAATGAGCAGTTCTTC.